These T cell receptor beta chains were read from a single sample in a study of Ad26.COV2.S vaccination and SARS-CoV-2 variants. The protocol was immunoSEQ multiplex PCR, while the TCRdb copy is restricted to in-frame clones and leaves out a portion. The table lists 200,000 to 300,000 clones, more than 75% of them singletons, with around 10% in the top ten. Material: peripheral blood, obtained in a trial of Ad26.COV2.S vaccine versus placebo. These receptors originate from a person aged 18-60 years who received the Ad26.COV2.S COVID-19 vaccine or a placebo. CDR3s leave out the opening cysteine and the closing phenylalanine or tryptophan. Fields, in order: J gene, D gene, CDR3 length, V gene, CDR3 protein. D genes are given only for firm matches.

>TRBJ2-6|TRBD2|16|TRBV6-6
ASSPGLAGLSGANVLT
>TRBJ2-5|-|13|TRBV5-5
ASSSTVQSRGTQY
>TRBJ2-5|TRBD1|13|TRBV10-3
AISESGTGQETQY
>TRBJ2-7|TRBD1|11|TRBV7-9
ASEPGQGREQY
>TRBJ1-6|-|14|TRBV6-2/TRBV6-3
ASSYSDRPYNSPLH
>TRBJ2-3|-|13|TRBV7-6
ASTRIGSSTDTQY
>TRBJ2-7|-|12|TRBV6-5
ASSLTGGIDEQY
>TRBJ2-3|TRBD1|13|TRBV19
ASSIRTGPTDTQY
>TRBJ1-5|-|12|TRBV19
ASNWQGRRQPQH
>TRBJ2-2|TRBD2|14|TRBV10-3
AIKLQPGLDTGELF
>TRBJ1-1|-|11|TRBV5-1
ASSPDRFTEAF
>TRBJ1-3|-|13|TRBV9
ASSLGHLSGNTIY
>TRBJ1-1|-|15|TRBV5-1
ASSTSSNRMVNTEAF
>TRBJ1-2|TRBD1|11|TRBV27
ASSPGTGGSYT
>TRBJ1-2|TRBD1|13|TRBV27
ASSLSPGQVYGYT
>TRBJ2-1|-|10|TRBV29-1
SVSHIYNEQF
>TRBJ2-5|-|12|TRBV28
ASSLIGVTETQY
>TRBJ2-5|-|13|TRBV6-5
ASSYSHGSQETQY
>TRBJ2-7|-|12|TRBV4-3
ASSQDAASHEQY
>TRBJ2-1|-|11|TRBV14
ASSQGLGAEQF
>TRBJ2-7|TRBD1|12|TRBV6-2/TRBV6-3
ASSDRGASYEQY
>TRBJ2-7|TRBD2|13|TRBV6-5
ASRPGSGLIYEQY
>TRBJ1-2|-|12|TRBV5-4
ASSLQGTNYGYT
>TRBJ2-1|-|10|TRBV7-3
ASSLGGSIQF
>TRBJ2-1|-|13|TRBV10-2
ASSSQVAPDNEQF
>TRBJ2-2|TRBD2|14|TRBV7-2
ASSQGTSGRSGELF
>TRBJ1-2|-|15|TRBV5-8
ASSLAWTAYSNYGYT
>TRBJ2-2|-|12|TRBV10-1
ASRRGGETGELF
>TRBJ2-7|-|11|TRBV6-5
ASRVPGLREQY
>TRBJ1-2|-|14|TRBV24-1
ATSDLAGQAFYGYT
>TRBJ2-1|TRBD2|14|TRBV7-8
ASSSTGLAGYNEQF
>TRBJ1-2|-|10|TRBV11-2
ASSQRVYGYT
>TRBJ1-1|-|11|TRBV30
AWRAAVNTEAF
>TRBJ2-1|-|14|TRBV11-2
ASSSIRGSSYNEQF
>TRBJ1-1|-|12|TRBV9
ASSVVGGTAEAF
>TRBJ2-6|TRBD1|15|TRBV27
ASRPGTGLSGANVLT
>TRBJ1-2|-|14|TRBV3-1/TRBV3-2
ASSPLTMGPNYGYT
>TRBJ2-7|TRBD2|14|TRBV28
ASTLAGRLTKYEQY
>TRBJ2-1|TRBD2|14|TRBV7-3
ASSPYLAGEGNEQF
>TRBJ1-5|TRBD1|13|TRBV6-2/TRBV6-3
ASSHRDRGVQPQH
>TRBJ1-6|TRBD1|13|TRBV3-1/TRBV3-2
ASSRQGGINSPLH
>TRBJ2-4|-|12|TRBV6-6
ASSQGIAKNIQY
>TRBJ2-5|-|11|TRBV2
ASSPTGQETQY
>TRBJ2-7|TRBD1|11|TRBV14
ASSSRTGTEQY